This TCR beta chain came from a study of cytotoxic CD8 clonotypes in ibrutinib-treated CLL. Genomic DNA in an amount of roughly 2 micrograms was extracted from cryopreserved PBMCs and used for the preparation of TCR beta libraries. This clone occurred a few times. Germline lookup yields CDR1 SGHRS and CDR2 YFSETQ. V lost 3 bases and J 5 bases, leaving 14 bases between the germline ends. The CDR3 loop spans 14 amino acids. Deep sequencing aimed at 1 in 200,000 to 1 in 1 million T cells' resolution. Using immunoSEQ multiplex PCR, the repertoire was profiled, and TCRdb retains in-frame clones only, with some absent. The table shows about 22,000 clones, with about 68% occurring only once.

The sequencing used PBMCs, collected before ibrutinib treatment. This TCR was sampled from a human donor with chronic lymphocytic leukemia. The chain couples TRBV5-1 to TRBJ1-2; D is uncertain. The CDR3: CASSSETVGYGYTF. In nucleotides, the CDR3 is TGCGCCAGCAGCTCGGAGACGGTTGGGTATGGCTACACCTTC.